Listed below are T cell receptor beta chains from one sample, sequenced in a study of breast tumors, draining lymph nodes, adjacent tissues. TCRdb reanalysed the multiplex PCR reads using MiXCR and keeps one entry per CDR3 protein. The sample comprises a few hundred thousand distinct CDR3 sequences, 34% of which are singletons, and approximately 3.6% rests with the top ten. Sequencing used axillary lymph node tissue. The receptors here all came from a female donor with breast cancer. Some clones in this sample may be carry-over from other donors' samples. Each CDR3 is given with its conserved first and last residue. Fields, in order: CDR3 protein, CDR3 DNA, D gene, V gene, CDR3 length, clone size, J gene. D genes are given only for firm matches. Clone size is given for some rows only: seen once, a few or many times, or a class if the clone is expanded.

CASSRTVQETQYF TGTGCCAGCAGCAGGACAGTCCAAGAGACCCAGTACTTC NA TRBV5-6 13 many TRBJ2-5
CASSALAGRDEQYF TGTGCCAGCAGTGCGCTAGCGGGAAGGGACGAGCAGTACTTC TRBD2 TRBV27 14 NA TRBJ2-7
CSANRVQETQYF TGCAGTGCTAACAGGGTACAAGAGACCCAGTACTTC NA TRBV20-1 12 many TRBJ2-5
CASSQDKTSHFNTGELFF TGTGCCAGCAGCCAAGACAAAACCTCACATTTTAACACCGGGGAGCTGTTTTTT NA TRBV14 18 many TRBJ2-2
CASSPRGEGTQYF TGTGCCAGCAGCCCCAGGGGCGAGGGGACCCAGTACTTC NA TRBV5-4 13 NA TRBJ2-5
CASSRTSGSSYNEQFF TGTGCCAGCAGCCGGACTAGCGGGAGTTCCTACAATGAGCAGTTCTTC TRBD2 TRBV3-1 16 NA TRBJ2-1
CASSQESGDEQYF TGCGCCAGCAGCCAAGAATCGGGGGACGAGCAGTACTTC NA TRBV4-3 13 many TRBJ2-7
CARAKGLFF TGTGCCAGGGCTAAGGGACTGTTTTTT NA TRBV19 9 many TRBJ1-4
CASSLALNNEQFF TGTGCCAGCAGCTTAGCTCTAAACAATGAGCAGTTCTTC NA TRBV11-2 13 NA TRBJ2-1
CSAGQNNSPLHF TGCAGTGCCGGACAGAATAATTCACCCCTCCACTTT NA TRBV20-1 12 NA TRBJ1-6
CSASRTENSPLHF TGCAGTGCTAGCCGGACAGAAAATTCACCCCTCCACTTT NA TRBV20-1 13 many TRBJ1-6
CASTPNEKLFF TGTGCCAGTACACCTAATGAAAAACTGTTTTTT NA TRBV19 11 NA TRBJ1-4
CASSPSSGGSTDTQYF TGTGCCAGCTCACCCTCTAGCGGGGGGAGCACAGATACGCAGTATTTT TRBD2 TRBV18 16 many TRBJ2-3
CASSLGGQGGTEAFF TGCGCCAGCAGCTTGGGGGGACAGGGAGGGACTGAAGCTTTCTTT TRBD1 TRBV5-1 15 NA TRBJ1-1
CASSQSGQGETQYF TGTGCCAGCAGCCAATCAGGACAGGGTGAGACCCAGTACTTC TRBD1 TRBV4-2 14 many TRBJ2-5
CASRRAVEETQYF TGTGCCAGCAGGAGGGCCGTGGAAGAGACCCAGTACTTC NA TRBV27 13 few TRBJ2-5
CASSLQTGGLEKLFF TGTGCCAGCAGCTTACAGACAGGGGGTCTAGAAAAACTGTTTTTT TRBD1 TRBV7-9 15 many TRBJ1-4
CASSERAGQGGETLHF TGTGCCAGCAGTGAACGTGCGGGACAGGGGGGGGAAACCCTCCACTTT TRBD1 TRBV10-3 16 NA TRBJ1-6
CSARAGGWDYEQFF TGCAGTGCTAGAGCGGGAGGTTGGGATTATGAGCAGTTCTTC TRBD2 TRBV20-1 14 many TRBJ2-1
CASSQDPPGQGRYEQYF TGCGCCAGCAGCCAAGATCCTCCGGGACAGGGAAGATACGAGCAGTACTTC TRBD1 TRBV4-1 17 NA TRBJ2-7
CASSLSGAWAGYTF TGTGCCAGCAGTTTATCGGGGGCGTGGGCTGGCTACACCTTC NA TRBV28 14 NA TRBJ1-2
CASSFSGGAPSYEQYF TGTGCCAGCAGCTTCAGCGGGGGGGCCCCAAGCTACGAGCAGTACTTC TRBD2 TRBV9 16 NA TRBJ2-7
CASPRIDNSPLHF TGTGCCAGCCCGCGTATCGATAATTCACCCCTCCACTTT NA TRBV2 13 NA TRBJ1-6
CASSPGTSNNVLTF TGTGCCAGCAGTCCAGGGACATCAAACAACGTCCTGACTTTC NA TRBV28 14 NA TRBJ2-6
CASSESRGAAYEQYF TGTGCTAGCAGCGAAAGCCGGGGGGCCGCCTACGAGCAGTACTTC NA TRBV7-7 15 NA TRBJ2-7
CASSERGPPANEQYF TGTGCCAGCAGTGAAAGGGGGCCCCCCGCCAACGAGCAGTACTTC TRBD1 TRBV2 15 NA TRBJ2-7
CASSPHGTGGDGYTFGSGTQYF NA NA TRBV4-1 22 once TRBJ2-5
CASSFLQGWDEKLFF TGTGCCAGCAGCTTCCTACAGGGGTGGGACGAAAAACTGTTTTTT TRBD1 TRBV7-2 15 many TRBJ1-4
CASSHHQTMNTEAFF TGTGCCAGCAGCCACCATCAGACAATGAACACTGAAGCTTTCTTT NA TRBV3-1 15 NA TRBJ1-1
CASSLPGQGASGYTF TGTGCCAGCAGCTTACCGGGACAGGGGGCTTCTGGCTACACCTTC TRBD1 TRBV5-6 15 many TRBJ1-2
CASSRRGRYGYTF TGTGCCAGCAGCCGCAGGGGGAGGTATGGCTACACCTTC TRBD1 TRBV7-3 13 many TRBJ1-2
CASSPTNPSGTAPYEQYF TGTGCCAGCAGTCCAACGAATCCGTCCGGGACTGCACCCTACGAGCAGTACTTC NA TRBV12-3/TRBV12-4 18 many TRBJ2-7
CASGQKVGEQFF TGTGCCAGCGGTCAAAAAGTAGGTGAGCAGTTCTTC NA TRBV7-9 12 many TRBJ2-1
CASSQAPTSGANVLTF TGTGCCAGCAGCCAAGCCCCGACTTCTGGGGCCAACGTCCTGACTTTC NA TRBV14 16 many TRBJ2-6
CASTTRAGKTGELFF TGTGCCAGTACGACCCGGGCAGGGAAAACCGGGGAGCTGTTTTTT NA TRBV19 15 many TRBJ2-2
CASSLGQTSNEQFF TGTGCCAGCAGCTTAGGACAGACCTCCAATGAGCAGTTCTTC NA TRBV11-3 14 NA TRBJ2-1
CARSLWTSGKNEQFF TGCGCCAGAAGCTTGTGGACTAGCGGGAAGAATGAGCAGTTCTTC TRBD2 TRBV5-1 15 NA TRBJ2-1
CSANSGQIDSPLHF TGCAGTGCTAATTCAGGGCAAATTGATTCACCCCTCCACTTT NA TRBV20-1 14 NA TRBJ1-6
CASSLYTSGSLETQYF TGTGCCAGCAGTTTATATACTAGCGGGAGCTTAGAGACCCAGTACTTC TRBD2 TRBV28 16 few TRBJ2-5
CASSPGSGTENEKLFF TGTGCCAGCAGCCCAGGTAGCGGGACCGAAAATGAAAAACTGTTTTTT NA TRBV3-2 16 NA TRBJ1-4
CASAGRGLDEQYF TGTGCTAGCGCCGGTCGGGGGCTAGACGAGCAGTACTTC NA TRBV19 13 NA TRBJ2-7
CAISDQDRAKYHGYTF TGTGCCATCAGTGATCAGGACAGGGCAAAGTACCATGGCTACACCTTC TRBD1 TRBV10-3 16 NA TRBJ1-2
CASSLRVSGVDTQYF TGTGCCAGCAGCTTAAGGGTTAGCGGGGTAGATACGCAGTATTTT TRBD2 TRBV7-3 15 many TRBJ2-3
CASSWSGQGAGEKLFF TGTGCCAGCAGCTGGTCGGGACAGGGGGCAGGTGAAAAACTGTTTTTT TRBD1 TRBV11-2 16 many TRBJ1-4
CASSLVKGGYNEQFF TGTGCCAGCAGCTTAGTAAAGGGGGGATACAATGAGCAGTTCTTC NA TRBV7-9 15 many TRBJ2-1
CASSHSVEFTDTQYF TGTGCCAGCAGTCACTCGGTGGAGTTCACAGATACGCAGTATTTT NA TRBV6-6 15 NA TRBJ2-3
CAISESKGIEQQYF TGTGCCATCAGTGAGTCGAAAGGCATCGAGCAGCAGTACTTC NA TRBV10-3 14 many TRBJ2-7
CASSPRWGSGSSYEQYF TGTGCCAGCAGCCCCCGGTGGGGTAGCGGGAGCTCCTACGAGCAGTACTTC TRBD2 TRBV14 17 many TRBJ2-7
CASTAVGQGQETQYF TGTGCCAGCACAGCGGTGGGACAGGGGCAAGAGACCCAGTACTTC TRBD1 TRBV6-6 15 many TRBJ2-5
CSARLAGTNTQYF TGCAGTGCTAGACTAGCGGGAACTAACACTCAGTACTTC TRBD2 TRBV20-1 13 NA TRBJ2-4
CASSPGQGSGYTF TGTGCCAGCAGCCCAGGACAGGGTAGTGGCTACACCTTC TRBD1 TRBV11-2 13 many TRBJ1-2
CASSIAGRDEQFF TGTGCCAGTAGTATAGCGGGGAGGGATGAGCAGTTCTTC TRBD2 TRBV19 13 NA TRBJ2-1
CSASGLAGVNEQFF TGCAGTGCTAGTGGACTAGCGGGGGTGAATGAGCAGTTCTTC TRBD2 TRBV20-1 14 many TRBJ2-1
CASSPMGGGDEQYF TGTGCCAGCAGCCCTATGGGGGGTGGAGACGAGCAGTACTTC NA TRBV5-8 14 many TRBJ2-7
CASSLAAVTGAGVWYF TGTGCCAGCAGCTTAGCAGCGGTGACAGGGGCTGGGGTTTGGTATTTT TRBD1 TRBV7-8 16 NA TRBJ2-3
CASTDGTSGSYEQYF TGTGCCAGCACCGACGGGACTAGCGGATCCTACGAGCAGTACTTC TRBD2 TRBV6-1 15 NA TRBJ2-7
CASSLVPGTSAEMWSNYGYTF TGTGCCAGCAGCTTAGTCCCCGGGACTAGCGCCGAGATGTGGTCCAACTATGGCTACACCTTC NA TRBV7-9 21 NA TRBJ1-2
CASSGDRLYGYTF TGTGCCAGCAGTGGGGACAGACTCTATGGCTACACCTTC TRBD1 TRBV12-3/TRBV12-4 13 many TRBJ1-2
CASSLPRGQGASSYNEQFF TGCGCCAGCAGCTTACCTCGAGGACAGGGGGCTTCCTCCTACAATGAGCAGTTCTTC TRBD1 TRBV5-1 19 many TRBJ2-1